The source of this TCR beta chain is a study of T cell responses to AZD1222 COVID-19 vaccine. Study-wide findings and caveats: Along spike, vaccine-associated CD4 TCRs were found throughout, with dominance at 160-218 and 743-854.

The repertoire was sequenced with immunoSEQ multiplex PCR; TCRdb's copy has only in-frame clones and lacks some. The sample contains around 63,000 clones, approximately 85% of which appear only once. The CDR3 consists of 13 residues. The germline V and J ends were trimmed by 5 bases and 5 bases, with 12 bases remaining between them. Looked up from germline, CDR1 is SGHTA and CDR2 is FQGTGA. Comment on this clone: As yet, its antigen is unknown.

Sample: peripheral blood, taken on day 0 of AZD1222 vaccination. The rearrangement uses TRBV7-3 and TRBJ1-1; D remains ambiguous. The source of this sequence is an adult in good health. CDR3 DNA: TGTGCCAGCAGCGAAAGCGGGAGGACTGAAGCTTTCTTT. Translation gives CASSESGRTEAFF.